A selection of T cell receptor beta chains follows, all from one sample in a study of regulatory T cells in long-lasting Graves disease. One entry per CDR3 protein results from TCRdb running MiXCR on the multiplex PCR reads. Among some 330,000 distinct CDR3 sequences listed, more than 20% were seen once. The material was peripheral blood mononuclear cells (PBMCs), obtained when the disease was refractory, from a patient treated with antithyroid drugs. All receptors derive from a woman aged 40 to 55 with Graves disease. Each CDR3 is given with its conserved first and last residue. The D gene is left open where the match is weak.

CASSRQAEEKLFF	TRBV6-2/TRBV6-3	.	TRBJ1-4
CAWSGRGHEQYF	TRBV30	TRBD1	TRBJ2-7
CASSLGIGNEQFF	TRBV11-3	.	TRBJ2-1
CSVEVPQETQYF	TRBV29-1	.	TRBJ2-5
CASSSWTGEETQYF	TRBV12-3/TRBV12-4	TRBD1	TRBJ2-5
CATLGKGTQYF	TRBV27	.	TRBJ2-5
CASSLARTMNTEAFF	TRBV7-8	.	TRBJ1-1
CASSVPGHNTEAFF	TRBV5-6	.	TRBJ1-1
CASSRRGRAVHDNTGELFF	TRBV28	.	TRBJ2-2
CASTTVRSMNTEAFF	TRBV2	.	TRBJ1-1
CATSIGPNTEAFF	TRBV15	.	TRBJ1-1
CASSLRGSGKLFF	TRBV28	.	TRBJ1-4
CASSQGRLYEQYF	TRBV4-1	.	TRBJ2-7
CASSLIPLGKYEQYF	TRBV28	.	TRBJ2-7
CASSTRDPQGGWETQYF	TRBV28	.	TRBJ2-5
CASSRDSPYEQYF	TRBV2	TRBD1	TRBJ2-7
CASSRSTEAFF	TRBV6-1	.	TRBJ1-1
CASSYAYQGGGNTIYF	TRBV6-9	.	TRBJ1-3
CASSFDSATYEQYF	TRBV6-5	.	TRBJ2-7
CASSEAWELAGGSFF	TRBV2	TRBD2	TRBJ2-1
CSVATGGTDTQYF	TRBV29-1	.	TRBJ2-3
CSAPSGDYKETQYF	TRBV20-1	TRBD2	TRBJ2-5
CSAPRLVNTEAFF	TRBV20-1	.	TRBJ1-1
CASSPVGVTGELFF	TRBV28	.	TRBJ2-2
CASSQQGSETEAFF	TRBV2	.	TRBJ1-1
CASSWTPIIGYNEQFF	TRBV28	.	TRBJ2-1
CASIDPNYGYTF	TRBV2	.	TRBJ1-2
CSVGGRGDQPQHF	TRBV29-1	.	TRBJ1-5
CASPQSPNTGELFF	TRBV11-2	.	TRBJ2-2
CASSFGQTQETQYF	TRBV28	.	TRBJ2-5
CASTRTGGRRNTEAFF	TRBV19	TRBD1	TRBJ1-1
CASSEYPGAQETQYF	TRBV6-1	.	TRBJ2-5
CASSESGLNTGELFF	TRBV2	.	TRBJ2-2
CASSLLGRKTDTQYF	TRBV5-6	.	TRBJ2-3
CASSRTSGRNYEQYF	TRBV18	TRBD2	TRBJ2-7
CASSIRTSGPNTGELFF	TRBV7-8	TRBD2	TRBJ2-2
CASSFLNTYGYTF	TRBV27	.	TRBJ1-2
CASRTAGISSNQPQHF	TRBV6-1	.	TRBJ1-5
CASSQPLLRETQETQYF	TRBV7-9	.	TRBJ2-5
CASSEAGYNSNQPQHF	TRBV6-1	.	TRBJ1-5
CATSRDLGTSNYEQYF	TRBV15	TRBD2	TRBJ2-7
CASSRGLSTEAFF	TRBV6-1	TRBD1	TRBJ1-1
CSARSGTGGIGELFF	TRBV20-1	TRBD1	TRBJ2-2
CASSPRRTSAHEQYF	TRBV18	TRBD2	TRBJ2-7
CSASKVPVGQPQHF	TRBV20-1	.	TRBJ1-5
CASSSGRGGAGANVLTF	TRBV11-3	.	TRBJ2-6